This T cell receptor beta chain was sequenced during a study of T-cell reconstitution after alpha-beta-depleted transplantation in children. This sample's TCRbeta library carried unique molecular identifier barcodes. TCRdb re-derived calls from the PCR reads in MiXCR, one entry per CDR3 protein. The table has about 58,000 distinct CDR3 sequences, approximately 46% seen once; the top ten hold about 98%. V dropped 6 bases and J dropped 3 bases, with 5 bases sitting between them. CDR3 length: 10 residues. CDR1 DFQATT and CDR2 SNEGSKA come from the germline V gene (reference sequence). The clonotype comes from a male patient aged 5 to 17 who had a stem cell transplant for acute lymphoblastic leukemia, so the T cells may come from the graft donor. Sequencing was performed on PBMCs, mostly from graft donor cells, taken 360 days after TCRalphabeta/CD19-depleted stem cell transplant. The rearrangement links TRBV20-1 to TRBJ1-1; no clear D gene. The CDR3: CSAPDTEAFF. In DNA, the CDR3 is TGCAGTGCCCCGGACACTGAAGCTTTCTTT.